Presented here are 31 T cell receptor beta chains from one specimen sequenced in a study of cytomegalovirus exposure and HLA in healthy donors. The PCR employed 60 Vbeta primers together with 13 Jbeta primers. Method: immunoSEQ multiplex PCR; TCRdb's copy keeps in-frame clones and lacks some. This sample has roughly 80,000 clones, with about 64% found just once. The specimen was PBMCs. All receptors derive from a man under 40 in good health and CMV-seropositive.

The chain joins TRBV6-1 to TRBJ2-7, with 10 bases lining up with TRBD2. Trimming removed 6 bases from V and 2 bases from J; junction bases left unmatched: 4. From germline, CDR1 is MNHNS and CDR2 SASEGT. This CDR3 region has 14 residues. The CDR3 coding sequence is TGTGCCAGCAGCATACTAGCGGGAACCTACGAGCAGTACTTC. Translation: CASSILAGTYEQYF.

This clone came up once. The V and J genes are TRBV27 and TRBJ1-1; maybe TRBD1 (6 bases). Trimming cost V 8 bases and J 7 bases, with 32 bases left between them. CDR1 is MNHEY, CDR2 SMNVEV, per germline (reference sequence). The CDR3 covers 18 residues. The CDR3 here is CASRPFSGREGGESEAFF. CDR3 sequence (DNA): TGTGCCAGCCGGCCCTTCTCGGGCAGGGAGGGGGGAGAGAGTGAAGCTTTCTTT.

V and J are TRBV28 and TRBJ1-3; the D gene is possibly TRBD1 (6 bases). The CDR3 consists of 15 residues. The germline V gene has CDR1 MDHEN and CDR2 SYDVKM. V was trimmed by 3 bases and J by 3 bases, leaving 12 bases between them. The chain's CDR3 is CASSFLQGFGNTIYF. The CDR3 region has the DNA TGTGCCAGCAGTTTCCTACAGGGATTTGGAAACACCATATATTTT.

The count of this clone is one. The CDR3 reads CASSNAGLAGDQYF. As DNA, the CDR3 is TGTGCCAGTAGTAATGCTGGACTAGCGGGAGATCAGTACTTC. The chain links TRBV19 to TRBJ2-7; TRBD2 agrees at 13 bases. CDR1 is LNHDA and CDR2 is SQIVND in the germline V gene (reference sequence). This CDR3 region has 14 residues. J lost 10 bases, V lost 4 bases, and 7 bases had no gene match.

The table lists this clone with a few counts. The gene calls are TRBV13 and TRBJ2-5; possibly TRBD2 for D (5 bases). The CDR3 is 14 residues long. From germline, CDR1 is PRHDT and CDR2 FYEKMQ (reference sequence). With 0 bases removed from V and 5 bases from J, the gap between germline ends came to 10 bases. The CDR3 loop reads CASSLGVLGETQYF. In nucleotides, the CDR3 is TGTGCCAGCAGCTTAGGTGTACTAGGGGAGACCCAGTACTTC.

The chain joins TRBV27 to TRBJ1-2; 7 bases line up with TRBD1. CDR3 length: 14 residues. Unmatched junction bases numbered 6, after V lost 6 bases and J lost 2 bases. CDR1 and CDR2 from the germline V gene are MNHEY and SMNVEV (reference sequence). This CDR3 is CASRTSTGNYGYTF. In DNA form, the CDR3 reads TGTGCCAGCAGGACTTCGACAGGGAACTATGGCTACACCTTC.

J is TRBJ1-4 and V is TRBV6-5; D uncertain. Deletions cut 1 base from V and 3 bases from J, with 6 bases between. This CDR3 spans 14 amino acids. Germline CDR1 and CDR2: MNHEY and SVGAGI. The CDR3 DNA reads TGTGCCAGCAGTTACTTGGCTTCTAATGAAAAACTGTTTTTT. Translation: CASSYLASNEKLFF.

This rearrangement joins TRBV7-9 to TRBJ1-5, with 12 bases lining up with TRBD1. Per the germline V gene, CDR1 is SEHNR and CDR2 is FQNEAQ (reference sequence). J gave up 0 bases and V 3 bases, and 3 bases lay outside the gene matches. This CDR3 spans 17 amino acids. The chain's CDR3 is CASSLGQGAFSNQPQHF. The CDR3 nucleotides read TGTGCCAGCAGCTTGGGACAGGGGGCTTTTAGCAATCAGCCCCAGCATTTT.

The chain employs TRBV15 and TRBJ1-1; 7 bases line up with TRBD1. The CDR3 consists of 16 residues. CDR1 and CDR2 (germline): LNHNV, YYDKDF (reference sequence). The J segment lost 3 bases and the V segment lost 6 bases, leaving 13 bases of the junction unmatched. Here the CDR3 reads CATSRFRQGADTEAFF. CDR3 sequence (DNA): TGTGCCACCAGTCGATTCCGACAGGGAGCGGACACTGAAGCTTTCTTT.

The chain combines TRBV7-3 with TRBJ2-5; tentatively, D is TRBD2 (7 bases). V lost 0 bases and J 5 bases, leaving 13 bases between the germline ends. Germline CDR1 is SGHTA and CDR2 is FQGTGA. This CDR3 spans 15 amino acids. The CDR3 bases are TGTGCCAGCAGCTTAACGGCAGGGAGGGGGGAGACCCAGTACTTC. It codes for CASSLTAGRGETQYF.

The rearrangement uses TRBV7-9 and TRBJ2-7; possibly TRBD1 for D (5 bases). Germline CDR1 SEHNR, CDR2 FQNEAQ (reference sequence). Trimming took 3 bases from V and 2 from J, leaving 8 bases between them. The CDR3 runs 13 residues. In nucleotides, the CDR3 is TGTGCCAGCAGCTTTTCAGGGACCTACGAGCAGTACTTC. Translating gives CASSFSGTYEQYF.

The chain recombines TRBV4-1 with TRBJ2-7, with D maybe TRBD1 (5 bases). CDR1 is MGHRA, CDR2 YSYEKL, per germline. The V end was cut by 1 base, the J end by 7 bases, with 14 bases between. This CDR3 region has 14 residues. The CDR3 sequence: CASSQVQGSREQYF. The CDR3, as DNA: TGCGCCAGCAGCCAAGTTCAGGGTTCTCGGGAGCAGTACTTC.

The rearrangement joins TRBV7-9 to TRBJ1-2; D not certain. CDR1 is SEHNR, CDR2 FQNEAQ, per germline (reference sequence). V lost 2 bases and J 4 bases, leaving 14 bases between the germline ends. This CDR3 comprises 15 residues. CDR3 sequence (DNA): TGTGCCAGCAGCTTATTGGCTGAGACTGTCTATGGCTACACCTTC. Its protein is CASSLLAETVYGYTF.

J is TRBJ2-7 and V is TRBV6-1, with a possible D match to TRBD1 (7 bases). V lost 0 bases and J 5 bases, leaving 23 bases between the germline ends. CDR1 is MNHNS, CDR2 SASEGT, per germline. This CDR3 has 18 residues. CDR3 bases: TGTGCCAGCAGTGAAGCGCCCACACAATCCACAGGGGAGGACGAGCAGTACTTC. Translated: CASSEAPTQSTGEDEQYF.

The genes are TRBV7-9 and TRBJ2-2; 8 nucleotides line up with TRBD2. The V gene's germline CDR1 is SEHNR and CDR2 FQNEAQ (reference sequence). This CDR3 has 17 amino acids. The V and J ends lost 4 bases and 2 bases, in that order; junction bases with no gene match: 9. CDR3 in amino acids: CASSSPFSGDNTGELFF. CDR3 DNA sequence: TGTGCCAGCAGCTCCCCCTTTAGCGGGGACAACACCGGGGAGCTGTTTTTT.

V and J are TRBV27 and TRBJ2-2, with TRBD1 matching 8 bases. This CDR3 is 15 amino acids long. V trimming: 6 bases; J trimming: 0 bases; junction bases outside the gene matches: 3. CDR1 MNHEY and CDR2 SMNVEV come from the germline V gene (reference sequence). The CDR3 DNA is TGTGCCAGCAGGAGACAGGGGCCGAACACCGGGGAGCTGTTTTTT. Encoded protein: CASRRQGPNTGELFF.

CDR3 protein: CASSLWWGRGGGGQETQYF. CDR3 nucleotides: TGCGCCAGCAGCTTGTGGTGGGGTCGGGGTGGAGGCGGCCAAGAGACCCAGTACTTC. This chain uses TRBV5-1 with TRBJ2-5, with D possibly being TRBD2 (5 bases). V was trimmed by 1 base and J by 1 base, leaving 23 bases between them. Germline V CDR1 and CDR2: SGHRS, YFSETQ. This CDR3 is 19 amino acids long.

This chain uses TRBV2 with TRBJ2-5, with 13 bases fitting TRBD2. The CDR3 is 15 amino acids. The junction had 8 bases not matched to a gene; V was cut back by 6 bases and J by 7 bases. CDR1 is SNHLY, CDR2 FYNNEI, per germline. DNA for the CDR3: TGTGCCAGCAGGGGGACTAGCGGGATGATGGTGACCCAGTACTTC. Translated, it gives CASRGTSGMMVTQYF.

The genes are TRBV2 and TRBJ2-7; no reliable D call. V lost 3 bases and J 2 bases, leaving 5 bases between the germline ends. CDR1 SNHLY and CDR2 FYNNEI come from the germline V gene. The length of the CDR3 is 12 residues. CDR3 sequence reads: CASSDKPYEQYF. CDR3 in DNA: TGTGCCAGCAGTGATAAGCCCTACGAGCAGTACTTC.

This clone was seen only a few times. The V call is TRBV9, the J call TRBJ1-5; D not resolved. This CDR3 has 13 residues. Germline V gene data show CDR1 as SGDLS and CDR2 as YYNGEE. Trimming left V 4 bases short and J 6 bases short, with 11 bases between. The CDR3 reads CASSPSPGQPQHF. CDR3 nucleotides: TGTGCCAGCAGCCCCTCCCCGGGTCAGCCCCAGCATTTT.

This clone was observed a few times. The rearrangement uses TRBV7-9 and TRBJ2-5, with 8 bases identical to TRBD1. CDR1 SEHNR and CDR2 FQNEAQ come from the germline V gene (reference sequence). This CDR3 has 15 amino acids. The trim removed 6 bases at V and 4 bases at J, leaving 10 bases unmatched. The CDR3: CASRFGTGELETQYF. In nucleotides, the CDR3 is TGTGCCAGCAGATTCGGGACAGGAGAATTAGAGACCCAGTACTTC.

This clone has only one observation. The genes are TRBV18 and TRBJ2-5; 10 bases are shared with TRBD2. V dropped 1 base and J dropped 2; count of bases not matched to a gene: 1. Per the germline V gene, CDR1 is KGHSH and CDR2 is LQKENI. The CDR3 is 15 residues long. CDR3 sequence reads: CASSPQLAGQETQYF. Written as DNA, the CDR3 is TGTGCCAGCTCACCACAACTAGCGGGGCAAGAGACCCAGTACTTC.

The chain links TRBV6-1 to TRBJ1-1; D not resolved. The CDR3 totals 14 residues. Germline V CDR1 and CDR2: MNHNS, SASEGT. Trimming removed 1 base at V and 5 bases at J, with 11 bases between. The CDR3 protein is CASSEGQEVTEAFF. CDR3 nucleotides: TGTGCCAGCAGTGAAGGGCAAGAGGTGACTGAAGCTTTCTTT.

The chain combines TRBV11-1 with TRBJ2-7, with 12 bases aligning to TRBD2. This CDR3 has 17 residues. After removal of 1 base from V and 2 bases from J, the junction contained 6 bases not matched to a gene. Germline CDR1 SGHAT, CDR2 FQDESV (reference sequence). CDR3 protein: CASSLGRTSGETYEQYF. In DNA form, the CDR3 reads TGTGCCAGCAGCTTAGGACGGACTAGCGGGGAGACCTACGAGCAGTACTTC.

This clone showed up just once. The chain has TRBV29-1 and TRBJ2-2; tentatively, D is TRBD2 (5 bases). This CDR3 region has 13 residues. V shed 3 bases and J shed 6 bases, with 11 bases lying between them. Germline CDR1 and CDR2: SQVTM and ANQGSEA. CDR3 sequence: CSVDVSGAGELFF. Written as DNA, the CDR3 is TGCAGCGTTGACGTTTCCGGGGCCGGGGAGCTGTTTTTT.

The sample holds a few counts of this clone. The V gene is TRBV6-4, the J gene TRBJ1-1; possible D gene TRBD1, 6 bases. With 7 bases removed from V and 0 bases from J, the gap between germline ends came to 15 bases. The CDR3 spans 15 residues. Germline CDR1 reads MRHNA; CDR2 reads SNTAGT. The CDR3, as DNA: TGTGCCAGCAAGGAAGAGGACAGCATGAACACTGAAGCTTTCTTT. Translation: CASKEEDSMNTEAFF.

The J gene is TRBJ2-3, the V gene TRBV4-1; 7 bases are shared with TRBD2. The ends lost 2 bases at V and 5 bases at J; junction bases unmatched: 19. CDR1 and CDR2 (germline): MGHRA, YSYEKL. The CDR3 is 19 residues long. CDR3 in amino acids: CASSQIGFRGDARGDTQYF. Written as DNA, the CDR3 is TGCGCCAGCAGCCAAATTGGATTTCGGGGGGACGCACGGGGAGATACGCAGTATTTT.

This clone was observed once. V and J are TRBV5-4 and TRBJ2-3; D might be TRBD2 (6 bases). V lost 1 base, J lost 0 bases, and 12 bases lay in between. The CDR3 length is 16 residues. Germline V CDR1 and CDR2: SGHNT, YYREEE (reference sequence). The CDR3 loop reads CASSLWRRGSTDTQYF. The CDR3 DNA sequence: TGTGCCAGCAGCTTGTGGAGGAGGGGAAGCACAGATACGCAGTATTTT. The full variable domain, completed using reference TRBV5-4 and TRBJ2-3, is ETGVTQSPTHLIKTRGQQVTLRCSSQSGHNTVSWYQQALGQGPQFIFQYYREEENGRGNFPPRFSGLQFPNYSSELNVNALELDDSALYLCASSLWRRGSTDTQYFGPGTRLTVL.

J is TRBJ2-7 and V is TRBV27; D is possibly TRBD2 (6 bases). The CDR3 sequence is 14 residues long. Germline CDR1 is MNHEY and CDR2 is SMNVEV (reference sequence). The ends were cut back, 1 base at V and 0 bases at J, with 7 bases in the middle. CDR3: CASSLWDSSYEQYF. The CDR3 DNA is TGTGCCAGCAGTTTATGGGACTCCTCCTACGAGCAGTACTTC.

This chain links TRBV7-8 with TRBJ2-3; D might be TRBD1 (6 bases). V lost 6 bases and J lost 2, with 12 bases in between. Germline V gene sequence: CDR1 SGHVS, CDR2 FQNEAQ. The CDR3 is 14 residues long. The CDR3 nucleotides are TGTGCCAGCAGTTGGCCAGGGGACACAGATACGCAGTATTTT. The encoded protein is CASSWPGDTDTQYF.

V gene TRBV9 combines with J gene TRBJ2-2, with 8 bases fitting TRBD1. Per the germline V gene, CDR1 is SGDLS and CDR2 is YYNGEE. The ends lost 4 bases at V and 0 bases at J; junction bases unmatched: 8. The CDR3 has 17 residues. CDR3 sequence: CASSLRSGGANTGELFF. CDR3 nucleotide sequence: TGTGCCAGCAGCCTTAGATCAGGGGGCGCGAACACCGGGGAGCTGTTTTTT.